This T cell receptor beta chain was retrieved from a study of blood T cell repertoires in COVID-19. The overall study: The origin of the acute and convalescent COVID-19 samples was the United States, Italy and Spain. From T cells, B-cell-depleted T cells, or PBMCs came the material, which was cDNA or gDNA.

The study recruited people aged about 18 to 90 years across some 23 US areas. Cohort allocation depended upon clinical history that participants reported. This CDR3 region has 15 residues. CDR1 and CDR2 from the germline V gene are KGHDR and SFDVKD. V lost 3 bases, J lost 5 bases, and 2 bases stayed unmatched. Sequencing was performed with immunoSEQ multiplex PCR; in TCRdb, only in-frame clones are kept and a portion is missing. The sample contains approximately 180,000 clones, about 91% of which appear only once. The TCR sequence derives from a woman aged 40 to 55 with acute COVID-19. The sample taken for sequencing was PBMCs or T cells enriched from blood (not recorded which). The rearrangement links TRBV24-1 to TRBJ1-4, with 10 nucleotides matching TRBD1. Here the CDR3 reads CATSDRDRGNEKLFF. The DNA of the CDR3 is TGTGCCACCAGTGATCGGGACAGGGGAAATGAAAAACTGTTTTTT.